This T cell receptor (beta chain) was observed in a study of cytotoxic CD8 clonotypes in ibrutinib-treated CLL. Study-wide background: Patients: some eleven relapsed/refractory, some 15 treatment-naive, fewer than 18 IGHV unmutated.

Depths of 1 in 200,000 to 1 in 1 million T cells were the sequencing target. Repertoires were generated with immunoSEQ multiplex PCR, while TCRdb's copy carries only in-frame clones and drops some. In the table there are under 300,000 clones, around three quarters of which are singletons. Investigators sourced approximately 2 micrograms of genomic DNA from cryopreserved PBMCs for TCR beta libraries. CDR1 is PRHDT and CDR2 is FYEKMQ in the germline V gene (reference sequence). CDR3 length: 15 amino acids. V lost 4 bases, J lost 3 bases, and 15 bases lay in between. The V call is TRBV13, the J call TRBJ1-1; D is perhaps TRBD1 (5 bases). This clonotype was sampled from a human donor with chronic lymphocytic leukemia. The sequencing used PBMCs, collected after 24 months of ibrutinib treatment. The CDR3 protein is CASSSVGPGDTEAFF. DNA for the CDR3: TGTGCCAGCAGCTCCGTCGGCCCGGGGGACACTGAAGCTTTCTTT.